These 26 T cell receptor beta chains were sequenced from one sample in a study of regulatory T cells in long-lasting Graves disease. The sample's time point: newly diagnosed GD, antithyroid drugs for less than 3 months. The TCR library was made from RNA extracted from PBMCs. Sequencing libraries for TCR beta were prepared with iRepertoire HTBI primers and Arm-PCR of CDR3 regions. One entry per CDR3 protein, called by TCRdb with MiXCR from the multiplex PCR reads. Here the sample spans about 370,000 distinct CDR3 sequences, 15% to 17% being singletons. Source: peripheral blood mononuclear cells (PBMCs), taken at new diagnosis, from a patient treated with antithyroid drugs. Receptor source: a female donor with Graves disease.

This clonotype was observed a handful of times. The V call is TRBV7-2, the J call TRBJ1-5, with a possible D match to TRBD1 (5 bases). The V end was cut by 1 base, the J end by 0 bases, with 7 bases between. Germline lookup yields CDR1 SGHTA and CDR2 FQGNSA. This CDR3 spans 15 amino acids. CDR3 nucleotides: TGTGCCAGCAGCTTAGGAGGGGTTAGCAATCAGCCCCAGCATTTT. Translating it yields CASSLGGVSNQPQHF.

This clonotype was counted ten times or more. The V and J genes are TRBV7-2 and TRBJ1-1; 7 bases are a match to TRBD1. Germline values: CDR1 SGHTA, CDR2 FQGNSA. Losses at the gene ends were 8 bases for V and 0 bases for J; bases not matched to a gene: 6. CDR3 length: 14 amino acids. The CDR3 protein is CASYRQGVNTEAFF. The CDR3 nucleotides are TGTGCCAGCTACAGACAGGGAGTGAACACTGAAGCTTTCTTT. Supplemented by reference TRBV7-2 and TRBJ1-1, the full variable domain reads GAGVSQSPSNKVTEKGKDVELRCDPISGHTALYWYRQSLGQGLEFLIYFQGNSAPDKSGLPSDRFSAERTGGSVSTLTIQRTQQEDSAVYLCASYRQGVNTEAFFGQGTRLTVV.

The rearrangement links TRBV7-3 to TRBJ2-5; possibly TRBD2 for D (7 bases). Germline values: CDR1 SGHTA, CDR2 FQGTGA. CDR3 size: 15 residues. The V end lost 1 base, the J end lost 5 bases, and 14 bases lay between the germline ends. The CDR3 reads CASSLIGGASETQYF. The DNA for the CDR3 is TGTGCCAGCAGCTTAATTGGGGGGGCCTCGGAGACCCAGTACTTC.

This clonotype was seen at least ten times. The gene calls are TRBV11-2 and TRBJ2-5; D is unresolved. The CDR3 has 14 residues. CDR1 is SGHAT and CDR2 is FQNNGV in the germline V gene. V gave up 2 bases and J gave up 8 bases, with 15 bases separating them. This CDR3 reads CASSLFGSLETQYF. CDR3 sequence (DNA): TGTGCCAGCAGCTTATTTGGCAGCCTCGAAACCCAGTACTTC.

This rearrangement joins TRBV6-5 to TRBJ2-1, with 13 bases identical to TRBD2. The V and J ends lost 2 bases and 3 bases, in that order; junction bases with no gene match: 7. The CDR3 runs 18 residues. CDR1 is MNHEY and CDR2 is SVGAGI in the germline V gene. This CDR3 is CASSYPPTSGGIYNEQFF. In DNA form, the CDR3 reads TGTGCCAGCAGTTACCCGCCGACTAGCGGGGGGATCTACAATGAGCAGTTCTTC.

Many counts were recorded for this clonotype. CDR3 amino acids: CASSKGLSPHYGYTF. The CDR3, as DNA: TGCGCCAGCAGCAAGGGACTTTCACCACACTATGGCTACACCTTC. The rearrangement links TRBV5-1 to TRBJ1-2, with D maybe TRBD1 (5 bases). CDR1 and CDR2 from the germline V gene are SGHRS and YFSETQ. The CDR3 is made up of 15 amino acids. V was shortened by 4 bases and J by 3 bases, with 16 bases between the two germline ends.

This clonotype occurred a few times. The chain carries TRBV29-1 and TRBJ2-2; no clear D gene. V was shortened by 5 bases and J by 6 bases, with 13 bases between the two germline ends. There are 13 residues in the CDR3. The germline V gene encodes CDR1 SQVTM and CDR2 ANQGSEA. As DNA, the CDR3 is TGCAGCGTTCGCACACCGGTGGCCGGGGAGCTGTTTTTT. It encodes CSVRTPVAGELFF.

This sequence joins TRBV12-3 or TRBV12-4 and TRBJ2-7; 7 bases match TRBD1. With V trimmed by 0 bases and J by 3 bases, 8 bases remained unmatched. CDR3 length: 16 amino acids. CDR3: CASSLAGTADHYEQYF. In DNA, the CDR3 is TGTGCCAGCAGTTTAGCGGGGACAGCCGACCACTACGAGCAGTACTTC.

With regard to this clonotype: This may stem from a read error, because a much larger clone lies one nucleotide away. V is TRBV9 and J is TRBJ2-1; D is perhaps TRBD1 (5 bases). CDR3 length: 15 residues. V was shortened by 3 bases and J by 10 bases, with 20 bases between the two germline ends. The germline V gene encodes CDR1 SGDLS and CDR2 YYNGEE. CDR3 sequence reads: CASSGAQGATYEQFF. The CDR3 bases are TGTGCCAGCAGCGGAGCACAAGGGGCCACCTACGAGCAGTTCTTC.

The genes are TRBV5-5 and TRBJ2-1; TRBD1 agrees at 7 bases. After removal of 6 bases from V and 6 bases from J, the junction contained 15 bases not matched to a gene. The CDR3 runs 16 residues. Germline CDR1 and CDR2: SGHKS and YYEKEE (reference sequence). The CDR3 spells CASTRQGLGGGNEQFF. In DNA, the CDR3 is TGTGCCAGCACCCGACAGGGCTTGGGTGGTGGCAATGAGCAGTTCTTC.

This clonotype was counted at least ten times. The genes are TRBV7-9 and TRBJ1-4, with 10 bases matching TRBD1. This CDR3 has 15 amino acids. The V and J ends lost 4 bases and 7 bases, in that order; junction bases with no gene match: 6. Per the germline V gene, CDR1 is SEHNR and CDR2 is FQNEAQ (reference sequence). The CDR3 DNA follows: TGTGCCAGCAGCTCCGACAGGGGGCTTACTGAAAAACTGTTTTTT. Amino acids: CASSSDRGLTEKLFF.

This clonotype was observed a few times. Being one base from a much bigger clone, this may be a read error. CDR3 in DNA: TGTGACAGCAGTCAAACAGGGGGCTCTGGGGCCAACGTCCTGACTTTC. This gives the protein CDSSQTGGSGANVLTF. This chain uses TRBV6-2 or TRBV6-3 with TRBJ2-6, with TRBD1 matching 8 bases. Germline CDR1 is MNHEY and CDR2 is SVGEGT. The CDR3 has 16 amino acids.

This clonotype was seen repeatedly, ten times or more. This chain joins TRBV19 and TRBJ1-1; 7 bases are shared with TRBD1. The CDR3 runs to 14 residues. The V segment lost 3 bases and the J segment 5 bases; nucleotides outside the gene matches: 6. CDR1 is LNHDA and CDR2 is SQIVND in the germline V gene (reference sequence). The CDR3 DNA reads as TGTGCCAGTAGTATTCCACAGGGGCTGACTGAAGCTTTCTTT. Encoded protein: CASSIPQGLTEAFF. Combining the CDR3 with reference TRBV19 and TRBJ1-1 gives the whole variable domain DGGITQSPKYLFRKEGQNVTLSCEQNLNHDAMYWYRQDPGQGLRLIYYSQIVNDFQKGDIAEGYSVSREKKESFPLTVTSAQKNPTAFYLCASSIPQGLTEAFFGQGTRLTVV.

This clonotype was seen a few times. Germline and junction disagree at one end, which may indicate a read error. The chain has TRBV4-1 and TRBJ1-1; D is unresolved. There are 14 residues in the CDR3. Germline V gene lookup returns CDR1 MGHRA and CDR2 YSYEKL. The CDR3 spells CASSPRTGNTGAFF. In DNA form, the CDR3 reads TGCGCCAGCAGCCCGCGGACGGGGAACACTGGAGCTTTCTTT.

This clonotype appeared many times. The genes are TRBV10-1 and TRBJ1-1, with D hard to call. The length of the CDR3 is 14 residues. V was pared by 2 bases and J by 2 bases, with 9 bases between. Germline values: CDR1 WNHNN, CDR2 SYGVQD (reference sequence). CDR3 coding DNA: TGCGCCAGCAGTGAGGATTCGGGAAACACTGAAGCTTTCTTT. This gives the protein CASSEDSGNTEAFF.

This clonotype was seen more than once but under ten times. V and J are TRBV29-1 and TRBJ1-6; TRBD1 agrees at 7 bases. V dropped 7 bases and J dropped 8; count of bases not matched to a gene: 8. The CDR3 covers 13 residues. CDR1 is SQVTM and CDR2 is ANQGSEA in the germline V gene. CDR3: CSAADRADSPLHF. CDR3 nucleotide sequence: TGCAGCGCCGCAGACAGGGCTGATTCACCCCTCCACTTT.

This clonotype was seen at least ten times. V gene TRBV5-6 combines with J gene TRBJ2-3; D could derive from TRBD1 or TRBD2 (5 bases each). V gave up 5 bases and J gave up 5 bases, with 12 bases separating them. CDR1 and CDR2 (germline): SGHDT, YYEEEE. The CDR3 length is 13 residues. This CDR3 is CASRAGSGDTQYF. The CDR3 bases are TGTGCCAGCAGGGCAGGGAGCGGAGATACGCAGTATTTT.

This clonotype has ten or more counts. This chain links TRBV7-9 with TRBJ2-7; D is uncertain. Trimming took off 5 bases at V and 6 bases at J, with 14 bases between the two ends. This CDR3 has 13 residues. Germline V CDR1 and CDR2: SEHNR, FQNEAQ (reference sequence). The CDR3 here is CASSAHGAIEQYF. DNA for the CDR3: TGTGCCAGCAGCGCTCATGGAGCAATCGAGCAGTACTTC.

This clonotype was observed at least ten times. This chain links TRBV12-3 or TRBV12-4 with TRBJ1-4; 7 bases match TRBD1. The trim removed 5 bases at V and 8 bases at J, leaving 8 bases unmatched. The CDR3 is 14 amino acids. This CDR3 is CASSNRQGGEKLFF. The CDR3 coding sequence is TGTGCCAGCAGTAACCGACAGGGTGGGGAAAAACTGTTTTTT.

This clonotype occurred many times. The chain recombines TRBV12-3 or TRBV12-4 with TRBJ2-3; TRBD2 might be the D (5 bases). V was cut by 4 bases and J by 3 bases, with 20 bases left in between. The CDR3 covers 17 residues. The CDR3 DNA is TGTGCCAGCAGTTCCCTTCTAGCAACACCGTTGACAGATACGCAGTATTTT. It specifies CASSSLLATPLTDTQYF.

The table lists this clonotype with a few counts. The CDR3 loop is CASRRQGASSSGANVLTF. CDR3 DNA: TGTGCCAGCAGGAGACAGGGGGCGTCCTCCTCTGGGGCCAACGTCCTGACTTTC. The V and J genes are TRBV28 and TRBJ2-6; 10 positions match TRBD1. CDR3 length equals 18 residues. CDR1 and CDR2 from the germline V gene are MDHEN and SYDVKM. The V and J ends lost 6 bases and 0 bases, in that order; junction bases with no gene match: 8.

This clonotype has at least ten counts. The rearrangement joins TRBV20-1 to TRBJ2-5; D gene ambiguous. The germline V gene encodes CDR1 DFQATT and CDR2 SNEGSKA (reference sequence). This CDR3 comprises 13 residues. With 5 bases removed from V and 6 bases from J, the gap between germline ends came to 16 bases. The CDR3 nucleotides are TGCAGTGCTCCCCGGCCGGGTTCGCAGACCCAGTACTTC. Its protein product is CSAPRPGSQTQYF.

Many counts were recorded for this clonotype. The chain carries TRBV3-1 and TRBJ1-5; tentatively, D is TRBD1 (6 bases). CDR3 size: 14 residues. Germline-derived CDR1 and CDR2 are LGHDT and YNNKEL (reference sequence). Trimming removed 3 bases from V and 7 bases from J, with 13 bases in between. The DNA of the CDR3 is TGTGCCAGCAGCCAGGGGGCGAAGGGGCAGCCCCAGCATTTT. Its translation is CASSQGAKGQPQHF.

There are a few counts of this clonotype. The chain combines TRBV18 with TRBJ1-4; no clear D gene. The CDR3 spans 14 residues. V lost 2 bases, J lost 3 bases, and 7 bases lay in between. The germline CDR1 and CDR2 sequences are KGHSH and LQKENI. In nucleotides, the CDR3 is TGTGCCAGCTCACCAGGGGTAGCTAATGAAAAACTGTTTTTT. This encodes CASSPGVANEKLFF.

This clonotype was counted many times. The gene calls are TRBV12-3 or TRBV12-4 and TRBJ2-1, with 11 bases matching TRBD2. The V and J ends lost 3 bases and 4 bases, in that order; junction bases with no gene match: 2. The CDR3 is 15 residues long. DNA for the CDR3: TGTGCCAGCAGTTTTATAGCGGGAGGGTACAATGAGCAGTTCTTC. It encodes CASSFIAGGYNEQFF.

This clonotype was recorded once. V is TRBV9 and J is TRBJ2-7; TRBD1 matches at 7 bases. The CDR3 contains 15 residues. The V segment lost 0 bases and the J segment 4 bases; nucleotides outside the gene matches: 7. Germline CDR1 and CDR2: SGDLS and YYNGEE. CDR3 region: CASSVAGTEFYEQYF. CDR3 coding DNA: TGTGCCAGCAGCGTAGCCGGGACAGAGTTTTACGAGCAGTACTTC.